The next 14 T cell receptor beta chains were all read from a single sample in a study of blood T cell repertoires in COVID-19. Produced via immunoSEQ multiplex PCR; TCRdb's table is partial and in-frame only. The data show 250,000 to 350,000 clones, about 90% seen once. Sequences were obtained from PBMCs or T cells enriched from blood (not recorded which). These receptors were obtained from a woman under 30 with acute COVID-19.

The chain carries TRBV18 and TRBJ2-3, with 9 bases lining up with TRBD1. The CDR3 has 16 amino acids. The V gene end was trimmed by 4 bases and the J gene end by 4 bases; junction bases not matched to a gene: 9. Looked up from germline, CDR1 is KGHSH and CDR2 is LQKENI. The CDR3 spells CASSQNTGTGSDTQYF. CDR3 DNA sequence: TGTGCCAGCTCACAGAATACCGGGACAGGGTCAGATACGCAGTATTTT.

This chain uses TRBV2 with TRBJ2-5; no firm D call. Germline CDR1 SNHLY, CDR2 FYNNEI. V was clipped by 6 bases and J by 2 bases, with 10 bases between them. The CDR3 is made up of 13 amino acids. The CDR3 region is CASSFPEQETQYF. Written as DNA, the CDR3 is TGTGCCAGCAGCTTCCCAGAACAAGAGACCCAGTACTTC.

This clone was observed once. The gene calls are TRBV29-1 and TRBJ1-1, with 7 bases identical to TRBD1. V lost 2 bases and J lost 0; bases outside the gene matches: 3. The CDR3 is 14 amino acids. Germline V lookup: CDR1 SQVTM, CDR2 ANQGSEA. CDR3 DNA sequence: TGCAGCGTTGAAAAGGGGGCCCTGAACACTGAAGCTTTCTTT. Protein product: CSVEKGALNTEAFF.

The chain has TRBV11-2 and TRBJ2-1; 11 bases map to TRBD2. The CDR3 consists of 16 residues. Germline V gives CDR1 SGHAT, CDR2 FQNNGV. Trimming cost V 5 bases and J 7 bases; bases outside gene matches: 10. CDR3 residues: CASSHYSGRAGNEQFF. The CDR3 nucleotides are TGTGCCAGCAGCCACTATAGCGGGAGGGCCGGAAATGAGCAGTTCTTC.

This clone was detected a few times. The rearrangement uses TRBV11-2 and TRBJ1-1; D possibly corresponds to TRBD1 (6 bases). Germline V gene data show CDR1 as SGHAT and CDR2 as FQNNGV. Between the trimmed V and J ends, which lost 4 bases and 7 bases, there was a span of 13 bases. The CDR3 is made up of 13 amino acids. For the CDR3, the DNA is TGTGCCAGCAGCTCCGGGACAAGTTATGAAGCTTTCTTT. This sequence encodes CASSSGTSYEAFF. Full variable domain (missing parts from reference TRBV11-2 and TRBJ1-1): EAGVAQSPRYKIIEKRQSVAFWCNPISGHATLYWYQQILGQGPKLLIQFQNNGVVDDSQLPKDRFSAERLKGVDSTLKIQPAKLEDSAVYLCASSSGTSYEAFFGQGTRLTVV.

The chain joins TRBV15 to TRBJ2-3; TRBD2 aligns across 8 bases. The germline V gene has CDR1 LNHNV and CDR2 YYDKDF (reference sequence). V dropped 1 base and J dropped 2; count of bases not matched to a gene: 2. The CDR3 consists of 15 residues. Written as DNA, the CDR3 is TGTGCCACCAGCAGAGCGGGGGGGATCACAGATACGCAGTATTTT. The encoded protein is CATSRAGGITDTQYF.

Turning to this clone: The junction shows a germline mismatch at one end, possibly a read error. The chain joins TRBV18 to TRBJ2-2, with 7 bases lining up with TRBD1. There are 13 residues in the CDR3. In germline, CDR1 is KGHSH, CDR2 LQKENI. CDR3: CASLPQGPGELFF. CDR3 in DNA: TGTGCCAGCTTACCACAGGGGCCCGGGGAGCTGTTTTTT.

The chain links TRBV7-9 to TRBJ2-7; TRBD1 might be the D (6 bases). The CDR3 runs 15 residues. Germline CDR1 and CDR2: SEHNR and FQNEAQ (reference sequence). The V and J ends lost 5 bases and 1 base respectively, with 15 bases between them. This chain's CDR3 is CASSASWTASYEQYF. In nucleotides, the CDR3 is TGTGCCAGCAGCGCTTCATGGACAGCGTCCTACGAGCAGTACTTC.

The chain is built from TRBV7-9 and TRBJ2-3; D perhaps matches TRBD2 (6 bases). The CDR3 is made up of 16 amino acids. Germline lookup yields CDR1 SEHNR and CDR2 FQNEAQ (reference sequence). The V and J ends lost 4 bases and 6 bases respectively, with 20 bases between them. This chain's CDR3 is CASSWGVVVLRDTQYF. In DNA, the CDR3 is TGTGCCAGCAGCTGGGGGGTGGTGGTCCTTCGGGATACGCAGTATTTT.

In DNA, the CDR3 is TGTGCCAGCAGCTTAGAAGGGACTCTGGGGTACGAGCAGTACTTC. Residues: CASSLEGTLGYEQYF. V gene TRBV7-9 combines with J gene TRBJ2-7, with D perhaps matching TRBD2 (6 bases). Germline lookup yields CDR1 SEHNR and CDR2 FQNEAQ (reference sequence). The CDR3 runs 15 residues. Trimming took off 1 base at V and 4 bases at J, with 14 bases between the two ends.

CDR3 protein: CASSLWASGSTETQYF. Written as DNA, the CDR3 is TGTGCCAGCAGCTTATGGGCTAGCGGGAGTACTGAGACCCAGTACTTC. The V call is TRBV7-2, the J call TRBJ2-5, with 10 bases lining up with TRBD2. Germline values: CDR1 SGHTA, CDR2 FQGNSA. J was trimmed by 5 bases and V by 2 bases; bases with no gene match: 8. CDR3 size: 16 residues.

The chain employs TRBV21-1 and TRBJ1-1; the tabulated D call, TRBD1, remains unverified against the DNA. TRBV21-1 is an annotated pseudogene. The CDR3 runs to 16 residues. The CDR3 region is CASSKGVGQENTEAFF. The CDR3 DNA reads as TGTGCCAGCAGCAAAGGTGTCGGACAGGAGAACACTGAAGCTTTCTTT.

The V call is TRBV11-2, the J call TRBJ2-1, with 8 bases matching TRBD2. Germline CDR1 reads SGHAT; CDR2 reads FQNNGV. The CDR3 runs to 15 residues. Trimming removed 7 bases from V and 3 bases from J; junction bases left unmatched: 8. Here the CDR3 reads CASTLGGRLYNEQFF. For the CDR3, the DNA is TGTGCCAGCACCCTCGGCGGGAGGCTCTACAATGAGCAGTTCTTC. Looking up the rest from reference TRBV11-2 and TRBJ2-1 gives the full variable domain: EAGVAQSPRYKIIEKRQSVAFWCNPISGHATLYWYQQILGQGPKLLIQFQNNGVVDDSQLPKDRFSAERLKGVDSTLKIQPAKLEDSAVYLCASTLGGRLYNEQFFGPGTRLTVL.

The V call is TRBV6-5, the J call TRBJ2-1; weak D call: TRBD2 (5 bases). The CDR3 is 15 residues long. Per the germline V gene, CDR1 is MNHEY and CDR2 is SVGAGI. V shed 8 bases and J shed 1 base, with 15 bases lying between them. This CDR3 reads CASAVRRSSYNEQFF. CDR3 bases: TGTGCCAGCGCGGTGAGGAGGAGTTCCTACAATGAGCAGTTCTTC.